The 30 T cell receptor beta chains listed next were all sequenced from one sample in a study of neurological immune-mediated disorders. TCRdb re-derived calls from the 5' RACE reads in MiXCR, one entry per CDR3 protein. The table lists tens of thousands of distinct CDR3 sequences, 3.5% to 5% of them singletons. Source material: PBMCs. Every receptor here comes from a man aged 25-40 years with multiple sclerosis.

At least ten counts were recorded for this clonotype. The V gene is TRBV7-9, the J gene TRBJ2-3; D gene unclear. Germline CDR1 SEHNR, CDR2 FQNEAQ (reference sequence). The germline V and J ends were trimmed by 5 bases and 4 bases, with 7 bases remaining between them. The CDR3 is made up of 12 amino acids. DNA for the CDR3: TGTGCCAGCAGCCCTACAGCAGATACGCAGTATTTT. It specifies CASSPTADTQYF.

This clonotype was seen repeatedly, ten times or more. The chain joins TRBV4-1 to TRBJ2-7, with D perhaps being TRBD1 or TRBD2 (5 bases each). The germline V gene has CDR1 MGHRA and CDR2 YSYEKL. The CDR3 runs 16 residues. V was shortened by 4 bases and J by 0 bases, with 16 bases between the two germline ends. The CDR3 sequence: CASSLNNRDPSYEQYF. CDR3 nucleotide sequence: TGCGCCAGCAGCCTGAACAACCGGGACCCCTCCTACGAGCAGTACTTC.

This clonotype showed up many times. This chain links TRBV7-9 with TRBJ2-2, with a weak D call TRBD2 (5 bases). This CDR3 region has 13 residues. The V gene lost 2 bases and the J gene lost 6 bases, with 7 bases spanning the gap. Looked up from germline, CDR1 is SEHNR and CDR2 is FQNEAQ (reference sequence). CDR3 loop: CASSLRAAGELFF. DNA for the CDR3: TGTGCCAGCAGCTTACGAGCGGCCGGGGAGCTGTTTTTT.

In this sample, this clonotype turned up many times. CDR3 protein: CATSDRIGTVNTEAFF. The CDR3, as DNA: TGTGCCACCAGTGATCGTATCGGGACGGTGAACACTGAAGCTTTCTTT. The chain combines TRBV24-1 with TRBJ1-1, with D maybe TRBD1 (5 bases). The ends were cut back, 3 bases at V and 0 bases at J, with 13 bases in the middle. CDR1 KGHDR and CDR2 SFDVKD come from the germline V gene. The CDR3 is 16 residues long.

This clonotype was seen repeatedly, ten times or more. CDR3: CASSSQGAEAFF. CDR3 sequence (DNA): TGCGCCAGCAGCTCTCAGGGTGCTGAAGCTTTCTTT. The V and J genes are TRBV5-1 and TRBJ1-1; a weak D match, TRBD1 (5 bases). Trimming took 3 bases from V and 6 from J, leaving 9 bases between them. This CDR3 has 12 residues. The germline gives CDR1 SGHRS, CDR2 YFSETQ.

This clonotype was counted many times. This sequence joins TRBV29-1 and TRBJ1-5; D may be TRBD1 (6 bases). In germline, CDR1 is SQVTM, CDR2 ANQGSEA. The CDR3 runs to 13 residues. Trimming stripped 7 bases from V and 4 bases from J, with 14 bases between. CDR3 in amino acids: CSALSRGNQPQHF. The DNA of the CDR3 is TGCAGCGCCTTGTCCAGGGGAAATCAGCCCCAGCATTTT.

In this sample, this clonotype turned up many times. The chain links TRBV12-3 or TRBV12-4 to TRBJ2-5; 12 bases match TRBD1. V dropped 5 bases and J dropped 7; count of bases not matched to a gene: 8. The CDR3 runs to 15 residues. The CDR3: CASSPGTGGAGTQYF. CDR3 nucleotide sequence: TGTGCCAGCAGTCCTGGGACAGGGGGCGCTGGGACCCAGTACTTC.

This clonotype has ten or more counts. The chain uses TRBV4-1 and TRBJ1-4; possible D gene TRBD1, 6 bases. V lost 0 bases to trimming and J lost 5 bases, with 13 bases between them. Germline CDR1 and CDR2: MGHRA and YSYEKL. The CDR3 has 16 amino acids. The CDR3 region is CASSQDNGQGNEKLFF. The CDR3 DNA sequence: TGCGCCAGCAGCCAAGATAACGGGCAGGGGAATGAAAAACTGTTTTTT.

This clonotype was detected ten times or more. An end of the junction differs from the germline gene, which may be a read error. J is TRBJ1-2 and V is TRBV12-3 or TRBV12-4, with D perhaps matching TRBD1 (5 bases). The CDR3 has 11 amino acids. The CDR3 DNA is TGTGCCAGCGCGGCCCGAGGGGTATCTAATTTC. Its protein product is CASAARGVSNF.

This clonotype was found many times. The chain uses TRBV25-1 and TRBJ1-1; D gene ambiguous. The germline V gene encodes CDR1 MGHDK and CDR2 SYGVNS. V lost 2 bases, J lost 1 base, and 5 bases lay in between. The CDR3 extends over 13 amino acids. The CDR3 region is CASSEHPNTEAFF. CDR3 nucleotides: TGTGCCAGCAGTGAACACCCGAACACTGAAGCTTTCTTT.

This clonotype appeared many times. The genes are TRBV20-1 and TRBJ2-1; D remains ambiguous. The CDR3 consists of 12 residues. The germline V gene encodes CDR1 DFQATT and CDR2 SNEGSKA (reference sequence). V was cut by 4 bases and J by 9 bases, with 13 bases left in between. CDR3 protein: CSANYRNSEQFF. In nucleotides, the CDR3 is TGCAGTGCTAACTACCGAAACAGTGAGCAGTTCTTC.

At least ten counts were recorded for this clonotype. The chain combines TRBV7-7 with TRBJ2-2; D is possibly TRBD1 (6 bases). V dropped 1 base and J dropped 5 bases, with 8 bases sitting between them. CDR1 SSHAT and CDR2 FNYEAQ come from the germline V gene (reference sequence). The CDR3 length is 14 residues. The CDR3 coding sequence is TGTGCCAGCAGCTTAGGGACAGAGACCGGGGAGCTGTTTTTT. It yields the protein CASSLGTETGELFF.

This clonotype was observed at least ten times. J is TRBJ1-5 and V is TRBV3-1; maybe TRBD1 (6 bases). V shed 4 bases and J shed 3 bases, with 10 bases lying between them. This CDR3 comprises 14 residues. The V gene's germline CDR1 is LGHDT and CDR2 YNNKEL (reference sequence). Written as DNA, the CDR3 is TGTGCCAGCAGCCTACAGGGACACAATCAGCCCCAGCATTTT. As protein: CASSLQGHNQPQHF.

The chain couples TRBV20-1 to TRBJ1-1; TRBD1 might be the D (6 bases). CDR3 length equals 11 residues. Germline loops: CDR1 DFQATT, CDR2 SNEGSKA (reference sequence). Trimming pared 1 base from V and 8 bases from J, leaving 8 bases between. CDR3: CSARGTVEAFF. CDR3 DNA: TGCAGTGCTAGAGGGACAGTCGAAGCTTTCTTT.

This clonotype was recorded at least ten times. The CDR3 is CASSLALNEQFF. As DNA, the CDR3 is TGTGCCAGCAGCTTGGCTTTGAATGAGCAGTTCTTC. This chain joins TRBV5-6 and TRBJ2-1; D is unclear. The ends were cut back, 0 bases at V and 7 bases at J, with 5 bases in the middle. CDR3 length: 12 residues. Germline V gene sequence: CDR1 SGHDT, CDR2 YYEEEE.

This clonotype was seen repeatedly, ten times or more. The chain joins TRBV20-1 to TRBJ1-6, with 7 bases matching TRBD1. CDR1 and CDR2 (germline): DFQATT, SNEGSKA (reference sequence). This CDR3 spans 15 amino acids. Trimming cost V 6 bases and J 0 bases; bases outside gene matches: 5. The CDR3 DNA reads TGCAGTGCCGTGGGACAGTCCTCCTATAATTCACCCCTCCACTTT. Its protein product is CSAVGQSSYNSPLHF.

The chain recombines TRBV20-1 with TRBJ1-1, with D uncertain. Trimming cost V 4 bases and J 4 bases, with 13 bases left between them. The CDR3 loop spans 13 amino acids. Germline CDR1 is DFQATT and CDR2 is SNEGSKA (reference sequence). CDR3 region: CSATGERATEAFF. CDR3 nucleotide sequence: TGCAGTGCTACCGGGGAAAGGGCCACTGAAGCTTTCTTT.

Ten or more counts support this clonotype. One end of the junction does not line up with germline, which may come from a read error. The chain carries TRBV20-1 and TRBJ1-6; a possible D gene is TRBD1 (5 bases). Per the germline V gene, CDR1 is DFQATT and CDR2 is SNEGSKA (reference sequence). There are 15 residues in the CDR3. CDR3 nucleotide sequence: TGCAGTGCTAGGGATAAGACCGGGACCTCGGGACCCCTCAACTTT. Translated, it gives CSARDKTGTSGPLNF.

In this sample, this clonotype turned up many times. This chain uses TRBV27 with TRBJ1-1; the match to TRBD1 covers 10 bases. Germline loops: CDR1 MNHEY, CDR2 SMNVEV (reference sequence). V lost 3 bases and J lost 6; bases outside the gene matches: 1. CDR3 length: 13 residues. CDR3 amino acids: CASSFGQGAEAFF. CDR3 nucleotides: TGTGCCAGCAGTTTCGGACAGGGGGCTGAAGCTTTCTTT.

Regarding this clonotype: At one boundary the junction diverges from the germline segment, which might be a read error. The J gene is TRBJ1-6, the V gene TRBV20-1, with D maybe TRBD1 (5 bases). The CDR3 covers 12 residues. Germline values: CDR1 DFQATT, CDR2 SNEGSKA (reference sequence). The CDR3 is CSAREGPPPLNF. Written as DNA, the CDR3 is TGCAGTGCTAGAGAGGGACCACCACCCCTCAACTTT.

This clonotype occurred many times. The V and J genes are TRBV5-1 and TRBJ1-2, with D tentatively TRBD1 (5 bases). The germline gives CDR1 SGHRS, CDR2 YFSETQ. The CDR3 extends over 13 amino acids. Deletions cut 4 bases from V and 5 bases from J, with 12 bases between. This chain's CDR3 is CASSTGEYYGYTF. CDR3 nucleotide sequence: TGCGCCAGCAGCACGGGGGAGTATTATGGCTACACCTTC.

This clonotype appeared many times. The chain couples TRBV4-1 to TRBJ2-3; D gene ambiguous. CDR1 MGHRA and CDR2 YSYEKL come from the germline V gene. This CDR3 contains 17 residues. The V and J ends lost 0 bases and 3 bases respectively, with 16 bases between them. CDR3 in DNA: TGCGCCAGCAGCCAAGATGAGGCGAAGAGTAGGACAGATACGCAGTATTTT. Translation gives CASSQDEAKSRTDTQYF.

This clonotype was found many times. The gene calls are TRBV7-3 and TRBJ2-3, with D possibly being TRBD1 or TRBD2 (5 bases each). The CDR3 extends over 15 amino acids. Looked up from germline, CDR1 is SGHTA and CDR2 is FQGTGA. With 5 bases removed from V and 5 bases from J, the gap between germline ends came to 17 bases. CDR3 bases: TGTGCCAGCAGCACCCCCGGGGCCCGGGGAGATACGCAGTATTTT. This translates into CASSTPGARGDTQYF.

In this sample, this clonotype is medium-sized (0.01 to 0.1%). The chain carries TRBV20-1 and TRBJ2-1, with 10 nucleotides matching TRBD2. This CDR3 region has 14 residues. With 4 bases clipped from V and 6 bases from J, the junction kept 6 bases outside the gene matches. Germline CDR1 DFQATT, CDR2 SNEGSKA (reference sequence). The CDR3 spells CSAMSGGALNEQFF. CDR3 nucleotides: TGCAGTGCTATGAGCGGGGGGGCTCTCAATGAGCAGTTCTTC.

This clonotype occurred many times. The chain joins TRBV29-1 to TRBJ2-7; 11 bases are shared with TRBD1. This CDR3 spans 17 amino acids. Germline CDR1 SQVTM, CDR2 ANQGSEA. V was pared by 2 bases and J by 0 bases, with 9 bases of the junction left unmatched. The CDR3: CSVERTGGGTGSYEQYF. In nucleotides, the CDR3 is TGCAGCGTTGAAAGGACAGGGGGCGGGACCGGCTCCTACGAGCAGTACTTC.

This clonotype was recorded many times. This chain joins TRBV6-5 and TRBJ2-7, with 11 bases fitting TRBD2. The CDR3 has 17 residues. CDR1 is MNHEY, CDR2 SVGAGI, per germline. The J segment lost 3 bases and the V segment lost 0 bases, leaving 7 bases of the junction unmatched. CDR3 DNA: TGTGCCAGCAGTTACTCGGCAGTAGCGGGGGGGCGCTACGAGCAGTACTTC. It yields the protein CASSYSAVAGGRYEQYF.

This clonotype was detected ten times or more. The V call is TRBV20-1, the J call TRBJ1-1; 12 nucleotides agree with TRBD1. J was trimmed by 7 bases and V by 4 bases; bases with no gene match: 19. The CDR3 extends over 18 amino acids. Germline CDR1 reads DFQATT; CDR2 reads SNEGSKA (reference sequence). Here the CDR3 reads CSATQMGGTGGRVFEAFF. CDR3 DNA sequence: TGCAGTGCTACTCAGATGGGGGGGACAGGGGGCAGGGTCTTTGAAGCTTTCTTT.

This clonotype was recorded a few times. The junction departs from germline at one end; a sequencing error may be responsible. The chain couples TRBV20-1 to TRBJ1-6; D is ambiguous. CDR1 and CDR2 from the germline V gene are DFQATT and SNEGSKA (reference sequence). The CDR3 is made up of 14 amino acids. The CDR3 reads CSASKEIYNSPLNF. The CDR3 region has the DNA TGCAGTGCTAGTAAGGAAATCTATAATTCACCCCTCAACTTT.

This clonotype was detected many times. The chain links TRBV2 to TRBJ2-5; D is perhaps TRBD2 (6 bases). With 7 bases removed from V and 3 bases from J, the gap between germline ends came to 9 bases. This CDR3 contains 12 residues. Germline lookup yields CDR1 SNHLY and CDR2 FYNNEI. The CDR3 region has the DNA TGTGCCAGCACGGGGGATGAAGAGACCCAGTACTTC. Protein: CASTGDEETQYF. Together with reference TRBV2 and TRBJ2-5, the CDR3 gives the full variable domain: EPEVTQTPSHQVTQMGQEVILRCVPISNHLYFYWYRQILGQKVEFLVSFYNNEISEKSEIFDDQFSVERPDGSNFTLKIRSTKLEDSAMYFCASTGDEETQYFGPGTRLLVL.

This clonotype was observed many times. The rearrangement joins TRBV6-6 to TRBJ1-3; D call uncertain. Per the germline V gene, CDR1 is MNHNY and CDR2 is SVGAGI (reference sequence). V lost 0 bases, J lost 6 bases, and 3 bases lay in between. This CDR3 comprises 12 residues. The CDR3 region has the DNA TGTGCCAGCAGTTACTCCGTAAACACCATATATTTT. Translated: CASSYSVNTIYF.